These T cell receptor beta chains were read from a single sample in a study of T-cell memory formation after mild COVID-19. Each CDR3 protein is one row after TCRdb ran MiXCR on the 5' RACE reads. The repertoire has a few hundred thousand distinct CDR3 sequences, around a fifth of them found once; the top ten carry around 12%. Sequenced input: PBMCs or a T cell subset sorted from them (not recorded which). These receptors came from an adult woman who had mild COVID-19 (a few samples of this study predate the infection). Cell type and time point are not known. The CDR3 runs from the conserved cysteine through the conserved F or W. Fields, in order: V gene, D gene, clone size, J gene, CDR3 protein, CDR3 DNA. The D gene is left open where the match is weak. Clone size is not always given. Where it is, it says once, few, many or a class for expanded clones.

TRBV18	.	.	TRBJ1-1	CASSPKRDSGTEAFF	TGTGCCAGCTCACCAAAAAGGGATTCGGGCACTGAAGCTTTCTTT
TRBV9	TRBD2	few	TRBJ2-7	CASSVGGLAGAYEQYF	TGTGCCAGCAGCGTTGGCGGACTAGCGGGAGCCTACGAGCAGTACTTC
TRBV3-1	TRBD2	few	TRBJ2-3	CASSPRGRGTTDTQYF	TGTGCCAGCAGCCCTCGTGGGCGGGGGACCACAGATACGCAGTATTTT
TRBV7-2	.	many	TRBJ1-2	CASSLDRYGYTF	TGCGCCAGCAGCTTGGATCGCTATGGCTACACCTTC
TRBV2	TRBD2	.	TRBJ2-1	CASRASGGVSYNEQFF	TGTGCCAGCAGGGCTAGCGGGGGGGTCTCCTACAATGAGCAGTTCTTC
TRBV7-9	TRBD2	.	TRBJ2-4	CASSPFGLAEAKNIQYF	TGTGCCAGCAGCCCCTTTGGACTAGCGGAAGCCAAAAACATTCAGTACTTC
TRBV4-1	.	.	TRBJ1-1	CASSGHSTGNTEAFF	TGCGCCAGCAGCGGCCACTCGACAGGGAACACTGAAGCTTTCTTT
TRBV19	.	few	TRBJ2-1	CASSVDWDEQFF	TGTGCCAGTAGTGTAGACTGGGATGAGCAGTTCTTC
TRBV20-1	.	few	TRBJ1-2	CSARTRQHYGYTF	TGCAGTGCGCGGACGAGACAGCACTATGGCTACACCTTC
TRBV5-1	.	.	TRBJ2-7	CASSFTGTGDEQYF	TGCGCCAGCAGCTTTACCGGGACTGGGGACGAGCAGTACTTC
TRBV12-3/TRBV12-4	.	few	TRBJ2-5	CASSLSVGPTSQETQYF	TGTGCCAGCAGTTTATCGGTGGGGCCCACCTCACAAGAGACCCAGTACTTC
TRBV12-3/TRBV12-4	TRBD2	.	TRBJ2-1	CASSAGTSEVDEQFF	TGTGCCAGCAGTGCCGGGACTAGCGAGGTAGATGAGCAGTTCTTC
TRBV12-3/TRBV12-4	.	few	TRBJ2-7	CASSFSGLGPRF	TGTGCCAGCAGTTTCTCAGGTTTGGGGCCACGATTC
TRBV11-2	.	.	TRBJ2-6	CASSSGRTSGANVLTF	TGTGCCAGCAGCTCCGGACGGACTTCTGGGGCCAACGTCCTGACTTTC
TRBV6-2/TRBV6-3	TRBD2	few	TRBJ2-7	CASRLAGANPYEQYF	TGTGCCAGCAGATTAGCGGGAGCCAATCCCTACGAGCAGTACTTC
TRBV20-1	TRBD1	.	TRBJ2-7	CSARETGLLITYF	TGCAGTGCTAGAGAGACAGGGCTTTTGATAACCTACTTC
TRBV29-1	TRBD1	.	TRBJ2-1	CSARGVDRGYNEQFF	TGCAGCGCCCGAGGGGTGGACAGGGGCTACAATGAGCAGTTCTTC